This TCR beta chain was found in a study of blood T cell repertoires in COVID-19. Data came from immunoSEQ multiplex PCR; TCRdb stores just in-frame clones and leaves some out. The top ten clones hold around 4.4% of a sample with roughly 67,000 clones, less than 90% of them seen once. The TCR comes from a man in his fifties with active COVID-19. Sequencing was done on a sample of peripheral blood.

CDR3 DNA: TGTGCCAGCCACGGGACTAGCGGTGAGCAGTTCTTC. It encodes CASHGTSGEQFF. The chain couples TRBV2 to TRBJ2-1, with 11 bases lining up with TRBD2. Germline V lookup: CDR1 SNHLY, CDR2 FYNNEI. After removal of 8 bases from V and 9 bases from J, the junction contained 3 bases not matched to a gene. This CDR3 contains 12 residues.